The sequence of this T cell receptor beta chain was determined in a study of identifying expanded T cells in peripheral blood. Trimming at V came to 3 bases and at J to 0 bases, leaving 10 bases not matched to a gene. Germline V gives CDR1 SGHTA, CDR2 FQGNSA. The CDR3 has 19 residues. Assay: immunoSEQ multiplex PCR; the TCRdb copy retains only in-frame clones and omits some. The data hold tens of thousands of clones, with approximately 80% observed a single time. Findings of the study overall: Variance in clone template counts between approximately two-week samples significantly increased with total template count across all healthy donors.

With respect to this clone: The antigen is unknown.

The sample comprised blood. The gene calls are TRBV7-2 and TRBJ2-6; 8 bases fit TRBD2. The sequence came from a person aged 18 to 75 in good health. The CDR3 nucleotides are TGTGCCAGCAGCTTCGGGGGGGTCGTTTCGGGCTCTGGGGCCAACGTCCTGACTTTC. Protein product: CASSFGGVVSGSGANVLTF.